This T cell receptor beta chain came from a study of blood T cell repertoires in COVID-19. Study information: The origin of the acute and convalescent COVID-19 samples was the United States, Italy and Spain. From T cells, B-cell-depleted T cells, or PBMCs came the material, which was cDNA or gDNA.

In the source study's methods: Estimated nucleated cell counts came from reference gene primer amplification. The data were produced by immunoSEQ multiplex PCR, yet TCRdb's version contains in-frame clones alone and is incomplete. That table gives V, J and clone size, and the DNA gave D and trimming. The data show about 48,000 clones, about 86% seen once. The V and J ends lost 6 bases and 4 bases, in that order; junction bases with no gene match: 14. Germline CDR1 is MNHEY and CDR2 is SMNVEV (reference sequence). The CDR3 length is 16 residues. This clone appeared once. The origin of this receptor is a human donor in a cohort sampled during active COVID-19. V and J are TRBV27 and TRBJ2-5, with TRBD1 matching over 7 bases. Material for sequencing was peripheral blood. In DNA form, the CDR3 reads TGTGCCAGCAGCTCCACTCTCTGGACAGGTATAGAGACCCAGTACTTC. This translates into CASSSTLWTGIETQYF.